These T cell receptor beta chains were read from a single sample in a study of T cell repertoires in cytomegalovirus infection. TCRdb reprocessed the reads via MiXCR and lists one record per CDR3 protein. The table records approximately 500,000 distinct CDR3 sequences, roughly 29% of them present only once. The sequenced sample was PBMCs. These receptors were taken from a human donor in good health (CMV status not recorded). Some clones in this sample may be carry-over from other donors' samples. Both conserved end residues are part of each CDR3. Each record gives: CDR3 length, J gene, D gene, V gene, CDR3 protein. D genes are given only for firm matches.

>14|TRBJ2-3|NA|TRBV12-5
CASGLGGSTDTQYF
>12|TRBJ1-6|NA|TRBV7-9
CASRGDNSPLHF
>11|TRBJ2-5|NA|TRBV7-2
CASTPQETQYF
>15|TRBJ1-5|NA|TRBV7-6
CASSFGVDGNQPQHF
>16|TRBJ2-7|NA|TRBV29-1
CSVEDGAQAGSYEQYF
>13|TRBJ2-5|TRBD2|TRBV29-1
CSVAAGVQETQYF
>12|TRBJ2-3|NA|TRBV7-9
CASTGNTDTQYF
>16|TRBJ2-7|TRBD1|TRBV18
CASSSQAGTGFNEQYF
>13|TRBJ2-5|TRBD1|TRBV2
CATQYRGGETQYF
>15|TRBJ2-1|TRBD2|TRBV7-2
CASSSPGLANDGRFF
>16|TRBJ2-7|NA|TRBV7-6
CASSWGPGGPPYEQYF
>11|TRBJ2-7|NA|TRBV7-2
CASSPQGEQYF
>14|TRBJ1-5|NA|TRBV11-3
CASSRGGGNQPQHF
>13|TRBJ1-5|NA|TRBV28
CASNLQNNQPQHF
>16|TRBJ1-5|TRBD1|TRBV19
CASSIQHQTGDQPQHF
>15|TRBJ1-1|NA|TRBV12-3/TRBV12-4
CASSLVRTGTTEAFF
>15|TRBJ2-3|NA|TRBV11-2
CASSLLIAGTDTQYF
>15|TRBJ2-2|TRBD2|TRBV7-2
CASSTGLAGVGELFF
>16|TRBJ1-1|NA|TRBV7-6
CASSLAGVAKNTEAFF
>15|TRBJ2-2|TRBD1|TRBV7-9
CASSKGTGLTGELFF
>17|TRBJ2-3|TRBD2|TRBV18
CASSPLVAGVSSDTQYF
>15|TRBJ2-1|NA|TRBV12-3/TRBV12-4
CASSLGDAGVNEQFF
>14|TRBJ1-2|NA|TRBV5-1
CASSQWGAEEGYTF
>15|TRBJ2-1|TRBD2|TRBV7-9
CASSSWEGSDNEQFF
>12|TRBJ1-1|NA|TRBV6-2/TRBV6-3
CASGDRNTEAFF
>12|TRBJ2-2|NA|TRBV12-5
CASGLRRGELFF
>14|TRBJ1-2|NA|TRBV25-1
CASSEAVINYGYTF
>12|TRBJ1-5|NA|TRBV6-6
CASSYTGGPQHF
>14|TRBJ2-5|NA|TRBV7-8
CASSPSGGGETQYF
>14|TRBJ1-3|NA|TRBV12-3/TRBV12-4
CASSLGADGNTIYF
>14|TRBJ2-4|NA|TRBV12-3/TRBV12-4
CASSPGGDGNIQYF
>16|TRBJ1-1|NA|TRBV7-9
CASSLTAGALNTEAFF
>15|TRBJ1-3|NA|TRBV20-1
CSATDPGTAGNTIYF
>9|TRBJ1-1|NA|TRBV29-1
CSVEQGAFF
>15|TRBJ1-6|NA|TRBV6-4
CASSDQGPDNSPLHF
>16|TRBJ2-1|NA|TRBV12-3/TRBV12-4
CASCSFRGGTYNEQFF
>14|TRBJ2-7|TRBD2|TRBV28
CASRGTSGDYEQYF
>13|TRBJ2-5|NA|TRBV5-6
CASSLDIRGTQYF
>14|TRBJ1-1|NA|TRBV7-4
CASSSHGGGTEAFF
>17|TRBJ1-5|TRBD1|TRBV6-1
CASTKSETGNSNQPQHF
>15|TRBJ2-2|TRBD1|TRBV7-6
CASRARDSNTGELFF
>14|TRBJ2-1|NA|TRBV27
CASRTLAPYNEQFF
>15|TRBJ2-1|TRBD2|TRBV7-9
CASSRAGLAGDEQFF
>15|TRBJ1-5|TRBD1|TRBV4-1
CASSQEDRGHQPQHF
>16|TRBJ2-1|TRBD2|TRBV12-3/TRBV12-4
CASSLKGGGSYNEQFF
>16|TRBJ1-2|TRBD1|TRBV7-2
CASSSLETGTNYGYTF
>15|TRBJ1-1|NA|TRBV20-1
CSARDRTRLNTEAFF
>16|TRBJ2-5|TRBD1|TRBV7-2
CASSLGTGPFRETQYF
>14|TRBJ2-3|NA|TRBV7-9
CASSWRGFTDTQYF
>14|TRBJ1-1|NA|TRBV27
CASSLEGGVTEAFF
>15|TRBJ1-2|NA|TRBV7-2
CASSFARQPLYGYTF
>13|TRBJ1-1|NA|TRBV6-1
CASSEVGRTEAFF
>11|TRBJ2-1|NA|TRBV12-3/TRBV12-4
CASSSGRGEFF
>12|TRBJ1-2|NA|TRBV12-5
CASGGSNYGYTF
>18|TRBJ1-4|NA|TRBV7-2
CASSFTPFGGDVNEKLFF